The 13 T cell receptor beta chains reported below all come from one sample, sequenced in a study of tumor-infiltrating lymphocytes in primary liver carcinoma. The authors made TCR beta cDNA from about 500 ng total RNA with a constant-region primer. Slightly modified ARM-PCR with three nested multiplex PCR rounds yielded TCR beta libraries. Primers for the first two PCR rounds were TRBV1-TRBV30 forward primers and a C-beta reverse primer (around 11 cycles per round). TCRdb fed the multiplex PCR reads into MiXCR, producing one record per CDR3 protein. The sample includes 95,000 to 100,000 distinct CDR3 sequences, around 71% of them seen just once. Each 20-30 mg portion of unsorted bulk tissue served as the source for co-extraction of RNA and DNA. The material sequenced was liver tumor tissue from sampling region 2. Specified subset: tumor region T2, inferior pole. These receptors came from a woman in her sixties with primary liver carcinoma and hepatitis B virus infection.

V gene TRBV20-1 combines with J gene TRBJ2-2; 9 bases fit TRBD1. The CDR3 is 15 residues long. The V segment lost 5 bases and the J segment 4 bases; nucleotides outside the gene matches: 8. Germline V CDR1 and CDR2: DFQATT, SNEGSKA (reference sequence). CDR3 in amino acids: CSAPTGGDGTGELFF. The CDR3 coding sequence is TGCAGTGCTCCAACAGGGGGCGACGGCACCGGGGAGCTGTTTTTT.

This clonotype was seen a few times. V is TRBV7-3 and J is TRBJ2-3, with 8 bases matching TRBD2. The CDR3 loop spans 15 amino acids. Germline V gene sequence: CDR1 SGHTA, CDR2 FQGTGA. V shed 2 bases and J 1 base; nucleotides not matched to a gene: 2. This CDR3 reads CASSLGAGGTDTQYF. The DNA for the CDR3 is TGTGCCAGCAGCTTAGGAGCGGGAGGCACAGATACGCAGTATTTT.

Concerning this clonotype: One end of the junction fails to match germline, which may point to a read error. This sequence joins TRBV7-9 and TRBJ2-7, with D maybe TRBD2 (5 bases). CDR3 size: 15 residues. The germline gives CDR1 SEHNR, CDR2 FQNEAQ (reference sequence). CDR3 nucleotides: TGTGCCAGTAGCTTGTTCCCTCGGAGGTGCCACGAGCAGTACTTC. It is translated as CASSLFPRRCHEQYF.

This clonotype occurred a few times. A read error may explain this, as a much larger clone is one base away. This chain connects TRBV5-1 to TRBJ2-5, with 8 nucleotides matching TRBD2. Germline V CDR1 and CDR2: SGHRS, YFSETQ. The CDR3 runs 16 residues. CDR3 DNA sequence: TGCGCCAGCAGCTTGCGGGAGGGCTCCTACCAAGAGATCCAGTACTTC. Its protein is CASSLREGSYQEIQYF.

As to this clonotype: The final CDR3 position lacks the conserved phenylalanine or tryptophan, pointing to a likely read error. Because the CDR3's place on the DNA is in doubt, the DNA is left out and the CDR3 is given as listed by TCRdb. The gene calls are TRBV11-1 and TRBJ2-6; the table's D call, TRBD1, was not checked against the DNA. Germline CDR1 SGHAT, CDR2 FQDESV (reference sequence). The CDR3 spans 18 residues, counting both ends. CDR3 protein: CASSFRVTHSTGANVLAL.

CDR3 DNA: TGTGCCAGCAGCTCCAGGACTAGCGGGGGGGAACTGTTCTTC. It yields the protein CASSSRTSGGELFF. The rearrangement joins TRBV7-3 to TRBJ2-1; 15 positions agree with TRBD2. This CDR3 contains 14 residues. Germline V gene sequence: CDR1 SGHTA, CDR2 FQGTGA. J was trimmed by 15 bases and V by 4 bases; bases with no gene match: 7.

About this clonotype: One end of the junction is discordant with germline, which a read error may explain. V gene TRBV12-3 or TRBV12-4 combines with J gene TRBJ2-2; D perhaps matches TRBD1 (8 bases). The CDR3 totals 15 residues. CDR3 nucleotide sequence: TGTGCCAGCAGGGGACTACAGGGGGGCGCCGGGGAGCTTTTTTTT. It translates to CASRGLQGGAGELFF.

This clonotype is medium-sized (0.01 to 0.1%) by share. CDR3 nucleotide sequence: TGTGCCAGCAGCCTCCCTGGCACTAGCGGGAGAAGTGAGCAGTTCTTC. It translates to CASSLPGTSGRSEQFF. V is TRBV11-2 and J is TRBJ2-1, with 11 bases lining up with TRBD2. V was clipped by 5 bases and J by 9 bases; unmatched bases: 12. CDR1 SGHAT and CDR2 FQNNGV come from the germline V gene. CDR3 size: 16 residues.

About this clonotype itself: Its ends do not fully match the called genes, so a read error is possible. The chain is built from TRBV6-5 and TRBJ1-2; the match to TRBD1 covers 9 bases. In germline, CDR1 is MNHEY, CDR2 SVGAGI. The CDR3 runs to 11 residues. The CDR3 protein is CSSSPDRGCTF. The CDR3 DNA reads TGTTCCAGCAGCCCGGACAGGGGCTGCACCTTC.

With respect to this clonotype: The junction departs from the called germline gene at one end, perhaps through a read error. The chain uses TRBV5-1 and TRBJ1-1; 7 bases agree with TRBD1. From germline, CDR1 is SGHRS and CDR2 YFSETQ. The CDR3 sequence is 14 residues long. The CDR3 DNA reads as TGCGCCTGCAGCCATGGGACAGCGTACACTGAAGCTTTCTTT. This codes for CACSHGTAYTEAFF.

There are a few counts of this clonotype. The V gene is TRBV20-1, the J gene TRBJ2-7; D is tentatively TRBD1 or TRBD2 (5 bases each). The CDR3 length is 14 residues. CDR1 is DFQATT and CDR2 is SNEGSKA in the germline V gene (reference sequence). Here the CDR3 reads CTLRPPGTLREQYF. CDR3 DNA sequence: TGCACCCTCAGGCCCCCCGGGACGCTGAGGGAGCAGTACTTC.

A word on this clonotype: A junction boundary mismatches the germline segment, possibly from a read error. This chain joins TRBV11-2 and TRBJ2-4; 8 nucleotides line up with TRBD2. This CDR3 contains 14 residues. Germline CDR1 is SGHAT and CDR2 is FQNNGV. The CDR3 loop is CASSLEREGNIQYF. Written as DNA, the CDR3 is TGTGCCAGCAGTTTAGAACGGGAGGGAAACATTCAGTACTTC.

There are many counts of this clonotype. The CDR3 DNA sequence: TGCGCCAGCAGCCAATCGGAAGTGGGCTCCTACAATGAGCAGTTCTTC. This codes for CASSQSEVGSYNEQFF. The chain combines TRBV4-1 with TRBJ2-1; D is unresolved. V lost 2 bases to trimming and J lost 0 bases, with 11 bases between them. Looked up from germline, CDR1 is MGHRA and CDR2 is YSYEKL. The CDR3 spans 16 residues.